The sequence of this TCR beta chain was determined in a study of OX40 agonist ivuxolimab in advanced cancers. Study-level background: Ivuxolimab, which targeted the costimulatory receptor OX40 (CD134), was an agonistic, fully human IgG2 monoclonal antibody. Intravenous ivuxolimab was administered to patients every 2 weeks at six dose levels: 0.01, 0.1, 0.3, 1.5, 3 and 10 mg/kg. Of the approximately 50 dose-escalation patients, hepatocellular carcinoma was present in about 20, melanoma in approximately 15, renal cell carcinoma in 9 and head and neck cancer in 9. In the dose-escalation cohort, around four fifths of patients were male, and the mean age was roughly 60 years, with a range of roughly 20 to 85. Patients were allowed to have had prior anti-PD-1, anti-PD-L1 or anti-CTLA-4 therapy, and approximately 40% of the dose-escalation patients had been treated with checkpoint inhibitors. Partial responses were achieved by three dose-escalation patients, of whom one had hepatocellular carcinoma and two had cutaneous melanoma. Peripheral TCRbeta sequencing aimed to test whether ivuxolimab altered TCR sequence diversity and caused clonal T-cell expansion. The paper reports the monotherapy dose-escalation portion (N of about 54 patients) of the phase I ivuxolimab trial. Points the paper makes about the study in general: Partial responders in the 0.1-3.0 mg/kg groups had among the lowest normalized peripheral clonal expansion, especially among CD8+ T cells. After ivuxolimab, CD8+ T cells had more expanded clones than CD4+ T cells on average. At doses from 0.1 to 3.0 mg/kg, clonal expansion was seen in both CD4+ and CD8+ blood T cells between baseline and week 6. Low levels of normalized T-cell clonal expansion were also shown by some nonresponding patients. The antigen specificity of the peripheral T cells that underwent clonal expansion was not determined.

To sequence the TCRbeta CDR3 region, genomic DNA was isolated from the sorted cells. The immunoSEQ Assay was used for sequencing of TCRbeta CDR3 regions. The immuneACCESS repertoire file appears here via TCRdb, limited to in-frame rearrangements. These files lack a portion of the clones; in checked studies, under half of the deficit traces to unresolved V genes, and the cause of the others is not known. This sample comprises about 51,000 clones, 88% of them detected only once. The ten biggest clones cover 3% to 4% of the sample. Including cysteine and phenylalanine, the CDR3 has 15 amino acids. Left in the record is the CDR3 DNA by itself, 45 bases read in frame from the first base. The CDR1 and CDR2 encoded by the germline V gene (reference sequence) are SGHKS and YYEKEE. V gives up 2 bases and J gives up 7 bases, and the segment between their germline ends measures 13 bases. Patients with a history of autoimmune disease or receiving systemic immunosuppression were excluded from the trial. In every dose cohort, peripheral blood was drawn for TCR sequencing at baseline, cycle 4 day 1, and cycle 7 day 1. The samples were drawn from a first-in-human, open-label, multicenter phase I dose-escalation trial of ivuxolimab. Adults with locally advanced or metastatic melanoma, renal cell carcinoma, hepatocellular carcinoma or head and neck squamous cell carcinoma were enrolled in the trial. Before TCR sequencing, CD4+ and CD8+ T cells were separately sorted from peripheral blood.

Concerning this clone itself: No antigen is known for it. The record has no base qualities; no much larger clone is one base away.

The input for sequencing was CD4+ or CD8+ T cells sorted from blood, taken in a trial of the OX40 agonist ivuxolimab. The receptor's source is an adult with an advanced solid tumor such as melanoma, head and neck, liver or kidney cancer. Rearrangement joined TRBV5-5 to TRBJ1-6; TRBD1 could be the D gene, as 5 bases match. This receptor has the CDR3 CASSFEGLANSPLHF. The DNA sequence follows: TGTGCCAGCAGCTTCGAGGGACTTGCAAATTCACCCCTCCACTTT.